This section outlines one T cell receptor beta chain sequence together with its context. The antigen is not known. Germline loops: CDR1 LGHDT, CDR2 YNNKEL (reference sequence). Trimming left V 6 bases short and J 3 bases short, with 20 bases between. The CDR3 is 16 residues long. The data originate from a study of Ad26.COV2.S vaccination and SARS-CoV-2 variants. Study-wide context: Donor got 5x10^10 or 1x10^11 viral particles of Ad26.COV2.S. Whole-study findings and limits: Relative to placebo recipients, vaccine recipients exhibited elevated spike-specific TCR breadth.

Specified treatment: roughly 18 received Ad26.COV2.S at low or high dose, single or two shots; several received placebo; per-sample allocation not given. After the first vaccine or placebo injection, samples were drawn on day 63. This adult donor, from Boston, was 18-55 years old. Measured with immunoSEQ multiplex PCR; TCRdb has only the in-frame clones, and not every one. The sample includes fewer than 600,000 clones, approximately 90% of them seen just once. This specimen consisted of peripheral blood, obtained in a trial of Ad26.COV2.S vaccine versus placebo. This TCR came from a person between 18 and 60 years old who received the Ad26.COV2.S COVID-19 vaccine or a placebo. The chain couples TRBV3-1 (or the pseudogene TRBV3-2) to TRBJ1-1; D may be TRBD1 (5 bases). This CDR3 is CASRLSSTGQYTEAFF. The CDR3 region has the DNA TGTGCCAGCAGGCTCTCTTCCACGGGGCAATACACTGAAGCTTTCTTT.